Sequencing of this T cell receptor beta chain was carried out in a study of blood T cell repertoires in COVID-19. The overall study: The United States, Italy and Spain supplied acute and convalescent COVID-19 samples. The analysed material was cDNA or gDNA that came from T cells, B-cell-depleted T cells, or PBMCs.

The length of the CDR3 is 13 residues. Trimming took off 11 bases at V and 7 bases at J, with 18 bases between the two ends. Authors' data handling: By means of reference gene primer amplification, nucleated cell counts were estimated. Profiling relied on immunoSEQ multiplex PCR, and the TCRdb table lists in-frame clones only, not all of them. Clonal size and the V and J genes are those of that table, whereas D and trimming came from the DNA. Among a few hundred thousand clones listed, around 84% were seen once. This clonotype was sampled from a human donor with acute or convalescent COVID-19. The donor label of this sample is uncertain. Sequenced: peripheral blood. The chain has TRBV12-3 or TRBV12-4 and TRBJ1-5; D call uncertain. The CDR3 bases are TGTGCCGGCACCATCAACCCGAGGCAGCCCCAGCATTTT. Its protein product is CAGTINPRQPQHF.